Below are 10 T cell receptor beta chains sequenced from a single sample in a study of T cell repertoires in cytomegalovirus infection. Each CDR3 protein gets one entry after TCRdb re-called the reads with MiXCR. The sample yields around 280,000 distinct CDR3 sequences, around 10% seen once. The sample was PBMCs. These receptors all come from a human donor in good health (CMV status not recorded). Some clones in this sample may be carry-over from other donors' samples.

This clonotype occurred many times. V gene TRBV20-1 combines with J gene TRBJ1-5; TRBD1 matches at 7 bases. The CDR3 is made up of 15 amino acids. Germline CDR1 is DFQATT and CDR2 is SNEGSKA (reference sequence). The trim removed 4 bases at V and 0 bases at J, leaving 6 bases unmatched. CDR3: CSAMDRSYSNQPQHF. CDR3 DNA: TGCAGTGCTATGGACAGGAGCTATAGCAATCAGCCCCAGCATTTT.

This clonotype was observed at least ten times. In DNA, the CDR3 is TGTGCCAGCAGCTTAGTGCAGGGGAACACCGGGGAGCTGTTTTTT. Translated, it gives CASSLVQGNTGELFF. The rearrangement joins TRBV7-9 to TRBJ2-2; D might be TRBD1 (5 bases). The germline V gene has CDR1 SEHNR and CDR2 FQNEAQ (reference sequence). The CDR3 spans 15 residues. Trimming stripped 1 base from V and 1 base from J, with 7 bases between.

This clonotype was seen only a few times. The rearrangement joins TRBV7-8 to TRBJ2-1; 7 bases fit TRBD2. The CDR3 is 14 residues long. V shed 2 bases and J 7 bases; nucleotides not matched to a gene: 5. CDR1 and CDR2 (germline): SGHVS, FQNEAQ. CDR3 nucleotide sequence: TGTGCCAGCAGCTTATACAACGGGAGGAATGAGCAGTTCTTC. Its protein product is CASSLYNGRNEQFF. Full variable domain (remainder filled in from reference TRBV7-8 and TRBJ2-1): GAGVSQSPRYKVAKRGQDVALRCDPISGHVSLFWYQQALGQGPEFLTYFQNEAQLDKSGLPSDRFFAERPEGSVSTLKIQRTQQEDSAVYLCASSLYNGRNEQFFGPGTRLTVL.

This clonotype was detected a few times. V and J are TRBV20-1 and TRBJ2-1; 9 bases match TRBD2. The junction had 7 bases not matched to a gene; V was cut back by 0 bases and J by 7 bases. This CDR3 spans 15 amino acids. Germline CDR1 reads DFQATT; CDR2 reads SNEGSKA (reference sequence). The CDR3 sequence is CSARDKRGASNEQFF. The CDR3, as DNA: TGCAGTGCTAGAGATAAGCGGGGGGCGTCAAATGAGCAGTTCTTC.

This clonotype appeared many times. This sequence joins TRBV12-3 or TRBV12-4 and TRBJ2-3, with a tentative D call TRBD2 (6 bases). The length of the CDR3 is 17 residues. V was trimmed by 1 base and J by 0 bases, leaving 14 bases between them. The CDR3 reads CASSLDYQRASTDTQYF. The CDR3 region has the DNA TGTGCCAGCAGTTTAGATTACCAGCGGGCTAGCACAGATACGCAGTATTTT.

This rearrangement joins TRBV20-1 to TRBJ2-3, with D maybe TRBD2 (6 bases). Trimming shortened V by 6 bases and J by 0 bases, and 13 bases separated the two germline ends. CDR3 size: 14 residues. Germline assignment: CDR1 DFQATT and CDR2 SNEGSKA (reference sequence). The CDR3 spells CSAGSRGSTDTQYF. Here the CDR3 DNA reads TGCAGTGCAGGGAGCCGGGGGAGCACAGATACGCAGTATTTT.

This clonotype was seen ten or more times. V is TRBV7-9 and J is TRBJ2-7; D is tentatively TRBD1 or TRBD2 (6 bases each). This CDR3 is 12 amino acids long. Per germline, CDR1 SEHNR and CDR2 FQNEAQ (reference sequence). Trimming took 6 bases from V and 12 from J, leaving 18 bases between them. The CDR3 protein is CASRPPEGGPYF. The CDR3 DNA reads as TGTGCCAGCAGACCACCGGAGGGGGGCCCGTACTTC.

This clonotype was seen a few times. This CDR3 is CASSFASGANEQFF. CDR3 DNA: TGTGCCAGCAGCTTTGCTAGCGGGGCGAATGAGCAGTTCTTC. The chain uses TRBV5-4 and TRBJ2-1; 9 bases are shared with TRBD2. J gave up 7 bases and V 2 bases, and 4 bases lay outside the gene matches. The CDR3 contains 14 residues. CDR1 is SGHNT and CDR2 is YYREEE in the germline V gene (reference sequence).

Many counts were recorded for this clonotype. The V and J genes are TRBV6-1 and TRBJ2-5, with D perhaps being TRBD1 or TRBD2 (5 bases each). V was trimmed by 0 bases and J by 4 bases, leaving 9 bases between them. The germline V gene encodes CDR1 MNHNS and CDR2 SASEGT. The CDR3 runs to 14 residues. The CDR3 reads CASSEAWGRETQYF. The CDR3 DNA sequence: TGTGCCAGCAGTGAAGCATGGGGGAGAGAGACCCAGTACTTC.

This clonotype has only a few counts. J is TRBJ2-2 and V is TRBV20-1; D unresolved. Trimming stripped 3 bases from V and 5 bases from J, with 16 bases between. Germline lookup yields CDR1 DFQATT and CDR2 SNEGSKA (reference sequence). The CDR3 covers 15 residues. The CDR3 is CSASGGRTATGELFF. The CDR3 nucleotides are TGCAGTGCTAGTGGTGGCAGAACCGCGACCGGGGAGCTGTTTTTT.